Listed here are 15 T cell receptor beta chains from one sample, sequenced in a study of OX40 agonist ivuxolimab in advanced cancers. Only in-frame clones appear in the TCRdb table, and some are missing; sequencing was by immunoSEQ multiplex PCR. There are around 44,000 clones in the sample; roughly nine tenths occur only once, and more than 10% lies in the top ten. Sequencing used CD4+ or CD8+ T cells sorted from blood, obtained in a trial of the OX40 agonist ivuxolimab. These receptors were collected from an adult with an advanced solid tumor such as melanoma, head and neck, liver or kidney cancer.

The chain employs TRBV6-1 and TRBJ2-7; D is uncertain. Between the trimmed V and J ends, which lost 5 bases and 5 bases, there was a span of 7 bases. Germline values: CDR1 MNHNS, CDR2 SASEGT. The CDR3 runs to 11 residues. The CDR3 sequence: CASSYGDEQYF. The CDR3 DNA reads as TGTGCCAGCAGTTACGGCGACGAGCAGTACTTC.

Here the CDR3 reads CASSPGGTEAFF. CDR3 sequence (DNA): TGTGCCAGCAGCCCGGGCGGCACTGAAGCTTTCTTT. The chain has TRBV11-3 and TRBJ1-1, with D hard to call. Germline V gene sequence: CDR1 SGHNT, CDR2 YENEEA. Deletions cut 5 bases from V and 4 bases from J, with 8 bases between. The CDR3 consists of 12 residues. The full variable domain, rest sourced from reference TRBV11-3 and TRBJ1-1, is EAGVVQSPRYKIIEKKQPVAFWCNPISGHNTLYWYLQNLGQGPELLIRYENEEAVDDSQLPKDRFSAERLKGVDSTLKIQPAELGDSAVYLCASSPGGTEAFFGQGTRLTVV.

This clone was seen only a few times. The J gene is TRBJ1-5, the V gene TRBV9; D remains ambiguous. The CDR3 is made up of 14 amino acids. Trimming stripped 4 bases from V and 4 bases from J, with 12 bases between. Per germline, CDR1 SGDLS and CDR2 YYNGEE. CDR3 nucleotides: TGTGCCAGCAGCCCCCGCGACGGGAATCAGCCCCAGCATTTT. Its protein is CASSPRDGNQPQHF.

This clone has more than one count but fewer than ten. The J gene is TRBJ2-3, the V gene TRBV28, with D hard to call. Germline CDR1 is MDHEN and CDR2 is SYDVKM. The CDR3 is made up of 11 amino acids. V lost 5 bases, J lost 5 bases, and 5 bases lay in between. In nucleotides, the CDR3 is TGTGCCAGCAGTCTAATAGATACGCAGTATTTT. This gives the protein CASSLIDTQYF.

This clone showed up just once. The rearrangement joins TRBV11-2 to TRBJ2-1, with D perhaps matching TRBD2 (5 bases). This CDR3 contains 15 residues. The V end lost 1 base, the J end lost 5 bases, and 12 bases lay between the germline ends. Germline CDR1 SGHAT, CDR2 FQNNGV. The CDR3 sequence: CASSLAFSGNNEQFF. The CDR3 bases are TGTGCCAGCAGCTTAGCTTTTTCGGGGAACAATGAGCAGTTCTTC.

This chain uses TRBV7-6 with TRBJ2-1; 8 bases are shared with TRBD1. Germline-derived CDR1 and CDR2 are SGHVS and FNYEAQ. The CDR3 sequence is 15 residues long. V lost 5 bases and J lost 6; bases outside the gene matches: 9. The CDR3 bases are TGTGCCAGCAGCCAATTCCAAACAGGGGGCAATGAGCAGTTCTTC. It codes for CASSQFQTGGNEQFF.

DNA of the CDR3: TGTGCCAGCAGCCTGGGACAGACCGGCGGCTACACCTTC. Amino acids: CASSLGQTGGYTF. This chain connects TRBV7-3 to TRBJ1-2; 7 nucleotides match TRBD1. The V and J ends lost 5 bases and 8 bases, in that order; junction bases with no gene match: 8. The CDR3 is 13 amino acids. Germline CDR1 reads SGHTA; CDR2 reads FQGTGA.

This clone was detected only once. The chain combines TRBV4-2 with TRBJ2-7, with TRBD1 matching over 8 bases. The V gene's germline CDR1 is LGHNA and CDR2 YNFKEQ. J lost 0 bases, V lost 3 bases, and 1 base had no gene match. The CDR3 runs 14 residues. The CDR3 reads CASSQGQASYEQYF. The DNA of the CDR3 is TGTGCCAGCAGCCAGGGACAGGCCTCCTACGAGCAGTACTTC.

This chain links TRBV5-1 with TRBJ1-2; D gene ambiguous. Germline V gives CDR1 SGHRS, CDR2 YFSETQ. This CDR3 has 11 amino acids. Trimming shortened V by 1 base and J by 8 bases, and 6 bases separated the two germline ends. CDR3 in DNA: TGCGCCAGCAGCTTGTGGGTCGGCTACACCTTC. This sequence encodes CASSLWVGYTF.

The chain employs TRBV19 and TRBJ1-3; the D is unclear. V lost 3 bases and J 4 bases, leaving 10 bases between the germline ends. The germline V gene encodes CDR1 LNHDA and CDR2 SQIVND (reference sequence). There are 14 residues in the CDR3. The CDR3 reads CASSISQAGNTIYF. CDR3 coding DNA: TGTGCCAGTAGTATTTCACAAGCGGGAAACACCATATATTTT.

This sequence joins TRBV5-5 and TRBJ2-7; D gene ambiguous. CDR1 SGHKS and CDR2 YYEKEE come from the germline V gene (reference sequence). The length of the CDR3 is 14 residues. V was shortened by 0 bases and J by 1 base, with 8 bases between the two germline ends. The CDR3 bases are TGTGCCAGCAGCTTGGCCGAACTTTCCTACGAGCAGTACTTC. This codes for CASSLAELSYEQYF.

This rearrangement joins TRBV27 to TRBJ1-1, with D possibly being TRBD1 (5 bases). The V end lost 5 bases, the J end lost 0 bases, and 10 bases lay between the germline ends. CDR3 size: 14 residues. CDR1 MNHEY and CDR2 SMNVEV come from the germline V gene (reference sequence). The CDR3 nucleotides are TGTGCCAGCAGTCTCTCGGGGGTGAACACTGAAGCTTTCTTT. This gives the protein CASSLSGVNTEAFF.

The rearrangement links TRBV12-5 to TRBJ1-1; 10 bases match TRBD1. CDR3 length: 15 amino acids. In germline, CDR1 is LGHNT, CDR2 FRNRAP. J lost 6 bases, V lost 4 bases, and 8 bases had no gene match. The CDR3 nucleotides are TGTGCTAGTGGTTGGGTGGGGACAGGGGATCCTGAAGCTTTCTTT. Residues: CASGWVGTGDPEAFF.

The CDR3: CASSLEVGANEKLFF. Here the CDR3 DNA reads TGTGCCAGCAGCTTGGAAGTAGGTGCTAATGAAAAACTGTTTTTT. The chain uses TRBV5-6 and TRBJ1-4, with no clear D. The V gene lost 0 bases and the J gene lost 3 bases, with 9 bases spanning the gap. The germline V gene encodes CDR1 SGHDT and CDR2 YYEEEE. There are 15 residues in the CDR3. Drawing the rest from reference TRBV5-6 and TRBJ1-4, the complete variable domain is DAGVTQSPTHLIKTRGQQVTLRCSPKSGHDTVSWYQQALGQGPQFIFQYYEEEERQRGNFPDRFSGHQFPNYSSELNVNALLLGDSALYLCASSLEVGANEKLFFGSGTQLSVL.

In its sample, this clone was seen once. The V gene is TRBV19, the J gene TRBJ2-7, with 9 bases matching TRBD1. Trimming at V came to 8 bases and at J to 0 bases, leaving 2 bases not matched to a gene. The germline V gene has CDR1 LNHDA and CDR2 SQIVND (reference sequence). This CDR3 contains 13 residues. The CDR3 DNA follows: TGTGCCAGTGAGGGACAGGGCTCCTACGAGCAGTACTTC. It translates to CASEGQGSYEQYF.